These T cell receptor beta chains were read from a single sample in a study of T cell repertoires in cytomegalovirus infection. MiXCR, applied by TCRdb to the reads, yields one record per CDR3 protein. Among about 830,000 distinct CDR3 sequences listed, 32% were seen once. These receptors have no known antigen. This sample comprised cultured CD8+ T cells from PBMCs, obtained from culture after CMV antigen stimulation. The source of these receptors is a human donor in good health (CMV status not recorded). Some clones in this sample may be carry-over from other donors' samples. The CDR3 runs from the conserved cysteine through the conserved F or W. The order of the fields is V gene, D gene, J gene, clone size, CDR3 DNA, CDR3 protein. D genes are given only for firm matches. Some rows mark clone size as missing; the rest say once, few, many or name a class of expanded clone.

TRBV5-1,TRBD1,TRBJ2-5,NA,TGCGCCAGCAGCCCCGACAGGGTTCCATCAGAGACCCAGTACTTC,CASSPDRVPSETQYF
TRBV9,NA,TRBJ2-7,once,TGTGTCAGCAGCTCCAAGGGGGCCTACGAGCAGTACTTC,CVSSSKGAYEQYF
TRBV7-4,TRBD1,TRBJ2-3,NA,TGTGCCAGCTGCTTACACAGGGGGCTCACAGATACGCAGTATTTT,CASCLHRGLTDTQYF
TRBV7-2,NA,TRBJ1-1,NA,TGTGCCAACAGCTTAGGGCCCACCGAAGCTTTCTTT,CANSLGPTEAFF
TRBV19,TRBD1,TRBJ1-5,few,TGTGCCAGTAGCACAATCCGGGACAGGGGGCAGCCCCAGCATTTT,CASSTIRDRGQPQHF
TRBV6-1,NA,TRBJ2-4,few,TGTGCCAGCAGTGAAGTTGCCGGTTCAGCCAAAAACATTCAGTACTTC,CASSEVAGSAKNIQYF
TRBV6-6,NA,TRBJ2-7,NA,TGTGCCAGCAGTCCAGCACTCTGGCTTCCCTTCTACGAGCAGTACTTC,CASSPALWLPFYEQYF
TRBV7-6,TRBD1,TRBJ2-7,NA,TGTGCCAGCAGCGGGGGGACAGGGGGCGCGGGGGAGCAGTACTTC,CASSGGTGGAGEQYF
TRBV5-4,TRBD1,TRBJ2-2,NA,TGTGCCAGCAGCTTGAGGACAGGAACGAACACCGGGGAGCTGTTTTTT,CASSLRTGTNTGELFF
TRBV7-6,TRBD2,TRBJ2-1,few,TGTGCCAGCAGCTTAGCGACCGAAGGACTAGCGGTGCGATTCTTC,CASSLATEGLAVRFF
TRBV7-2,NA,TRBJ1-1,few,TGTGCCAGCAGCTTAAGGGAGGGAAACACTGAAGCTTTCTTT,CASSLREGNTEAFF
TRBV7-9,TRBD1,TRBJ1-2,few,TGTGCCAGCAGTTATACAGGGGGCCTCTATGGCTACACCTTC,CASSYTGGLYGYTF
TRBV7-9,TRBD1,TRBJ1-2,few,TGTGCCAGCAGCCCCCGGGACAGGGGAACCCCTGGGTATGGCTACACCTTC,CASSPRDRGTPGYGYTF
TRBV4-1,NA,TRBJ2-5,once,TGCGCCAGCAGCCAAGGTCAGGTTAAAGGAGAGACCCAGTACTTC,CASSQGQVKGETQYF
TRBV7-7,TRBD1,TRBJ1-6,many,TGTGCTAGCAGCCCGTCAGGGCAGGGGGCGCGTTCACCCCTCCACTTT,CASSPSGQGARSPLHF
TRBV27,TRBD2,TRBJ2-5,NA,TGTGCCAGCACCCTTCGGGAGGGTAGGTGGGAGACCCAGTACTTC,CASTLREGRWETQYF
TRBV20-1,NA,TRBJ2-3,few,TGCAGTGCTAGAGATAGGCGTGGTAGAGATACGCAGTATTTT,CSARDRRGRDTQYF
TRBV19,NA,TRBJ1-4,NA,TGTGCCAGTAGCTTGAGGGGGACGGAAAGTCCAAATGAAAAACTGTTTTTT,CASSLRGTESPNEKLFF
TRBV27,NA,TRBJ1-5,NA,TGTGCCAGCAGTTTTTCACGGGACACCAATCAGCCCCAGCATTTT,CASSFSRDTNQPQHF
TRBV4-1,NA,TRBJ2-7,NA,TGCGCCAGCAGCCAAGGGGAAGAGCAGTACTTC,CASSQGEEQYF
TRBV28,NA,TRBJ1-1,once,TGTGCCAGCAGTTGGGGAGGGGCTGAAGTTTTCTTT,CASSWGGAEVFF
TRBV6-6,NA,TRBJ2-1,NA,TGTGCCAGCAGTTACGGGGGGCCTGGAGATGAGCAGTTCTTC,CASSYGGPGDEQFF
TRBV6-1,NA,TRBJ2-5,NA,TGTGCCAGCGGGGGGGCTGAAGAGACCCAGTACTTC,CASGGAEETQYF
TRBV27,TRBD1,TRBJ1-1,many,TGTGCCAGCAGTTTACTTCACTCGGGACAGGCGAACACTGAAGCTTTCTTT,CASSLLHSGQANTEAFF
TRBV6-2/TRBV6-3,NA,TRBJ2-3,few,TGTGCCAGCAGTTACAAGGACAGCTTTGAAGATTTCACAGATACGCAGTATTTT,CASSYKDSFEDFTDTQYF
TRBV7-9,NA,TRBJ2-1,few,TGTGCCAGCAGCTTAGTACAGGGAAACTACAATGAGCAGTTCTTC,CASSLVQGNYNEQFF
TRBV7-6,NA,TRBJ2-3,many,TGTGCCAGCAGTACCTTGCCAGATACGCAGTATTTT,CASSTLPDTQYF
TRBV6-2/TRBV6-3,NA,TRBJ2-2,few,TGTGCCAGCAGTTACGAAAAGACAGGCACCGGGGAGCTGTTTTTT,CASSYEKTGTGELFF
TRBV20-1,TRBD1,TRBJ1-5,few,TGCAGTGCTAGGGCAGGGGGCAGGTTTAGTTACAATCAGCCCCAGCATTTT,CSARAGGRFSYNQPQHF
TRBV20-1,TRBD1,TRBJ1-1,once,TGCAGTGCTTCGGACAGGGAAAAGGTTGAAGCTTTCTTT,CSASDREKVEAFF
TRBV25-1,NA,TRBJ2-5,NA,TGTGCCAGCAGTGAAGTGATCGGGGTGGAGACCCAGTACTTC,CASSEVIGVETQYF
TRBV6-1,NA,TRBJ1-1,NA,TGTGCCAGCAGCTCCGATTCCGCTGCAGTCCCTCAAGGGGACACTGAAGCTTTCTTT,CASSSDSAAVPQGDTEAFF
TRBV15,NA,TRBJ2-3,NA,TGTGCCACCAGCAGAGTTCCTAGAGAGCGGGCCAGGGATACGCAGTATTTT,CATSRVPRERARDTQYF
TRBV27,TRBD1,TRBJ2-5,NA,TGTGCCAGCAGTTTAAACCAGGGGGCCGGTGAGACCCAGTACTTC,CASSLNQGAGETQYF
TRBV7-9,NA,TRBJ2-1,NA,TGTGCCAGCAGCTTAGGCCGACAGTTAGTATCGGACGGTGAGCAGTTCTTC,CASSLGRQLVSDGEQFF
TRBV11-3,NA,TRBJ2-3,once,TGTGCCAGCAGCAAGCGGGACACGGGAGATACGCAGTATTTT,CASSKRDTGDTQYF
TRBV3-1,TRBD2,TRBJ2-3,NA,TGTGCCAGCAGCTATCAGCCCCGACTAGCGGGGATAGATACGCAGTATTTT,CASSYQPRLAGIDTQYF
TRBV19,NA,TRBJ2-6,few,TGTGCCAGTAGTGCCGACCGCCGCTCTGGGGCCAACGTCCTGACTTTC,CASSADRRSGANVLTF
TRBV7-9,NA,TRBJ1-1,few,TGTGCCAGCAGCCCGTACGGCCCGAACACTGAAGCTTTCTTT,CASSPYGPNTEAFF
TRBV3-1,NA,TRBJ1-2,NA,TGTGCCAGCAGCCAACGCATCAGCCTTCAAGGGACGTACCACGGCTACACCTTC,CASSQRISLQGTYHGYTF
TRBV10-3,NA,TRBJ1-1,few,TGTGCCATCAGGGCACCCCCCGGGCACACTGAAGCTTTCTTT,CAIRAPPGHTEAFF
TRBV28,NA,TRBJ2-3,NA,TGTGCCAGCACCAAATACAGGGAGCCGACAGATACGCAGTATTTT,CASTKYREPTDTQYF
TRBV12-3/TRBV12-4,TRBD1,TRBJ1-1,few,TGTGCCAGCAGTTTTCCTGGACAGGGAGGAGGATCCACTGAAGCTTTCTTT,CASSFPGQGGGSTEAFF
TRBV7-2,NA,TRBJ2-3,many,TGTGCCAGCAGCTCCGAACTGCCACGGGATACGCAGTATTTT,CASSSELPRDTQYF
TRBV19,NA,TRBJ1-1,once,TGTGCCAGTAGTATGGAAGCTGAAGCTTTCTTT,CASSMEAEAFF
TRBV19,NA,TRBJ2-5,NA,TGTGCCAGTGGAGCCGGGACAAACCAAGAGACCCAGTACTTC,CASGAGTNQETQYF
TRBV5-1,NA,TRBJ2-1,NA,TGCGCCAGCAGCCTCCCTGGGGGTGAGCAGTTCTTC,CASSLPGGEQFF